This TCR beta chain was sequenced during a study of PD-1 blockade in mismatch repair-deficient tumors. Study summary: Patients had about 13 mismatch repair-deficient cancer types and were previously treated and progressing.

In the case of this clone: Its antigen is undetermined.

Points from the study as a whole: Tumor-resident clones, often absent from pretreatment blood, expanded after pembrolizumab and then contracted.

Mismatch repair deficiency was confirmed in all patients, by PCR or immunohistochemistry. Profiling relied on immunoSEQ multiplex PCR, and the TCRdb table lists in-frame clones only, not all of them. The table includes 70,000 to 95,000 clones, approximately 81% detected once. Germline lookup yields CDR1 MNHNY and CDR2 SVGAGI (reference sequence). Trimming took off 5 bases at V and 0 bases at J, with 13 bases between the two ends. The length of the CDR3 is 15 residues. This specimen was peripheral blood, taken 44 weeks after starting pembrolizumab. This chain uses TRBV6-6 with TRBJ1-1; D is perhaps TRBD1 (6 bases). The receptor was isolated from an adult with mismatch repair-deficient cancer. CDR3 in DNA: TGTGCCAGCAGTAAGTTGGACAGTGTGAACACTGAAGCTTTCTTT. It yields the protein CASSKLDSVNTEAFF.